The 26 T cell receptor beta chains below all came from one sample that was sequenced in a study of T cell responses to AZD1222 COVID-19 vaccine. Method: immunoSEQ multiplex PCR; TCRdb's copy keeps in-frame clones and lacks some. The table has about 150,000 clones, about 92% seen once. The material was peripheral blood, obtained on day 0 of AZD1222 vaccination. Source of these receptors: an adult in good health.

V usage is TRBV10-3 and J usage is TRBJ1-6, with 8 bases aligning to TRBD1. The J segment lost 10 bases and the V segment lost 4 bases, leaving 6 bases of the junction unmatched. The CDR3 is 14 residues long. Looked up from germline, CDR1 is ENHRY and CDR2 is SYGVKD. The CDR3 coding sequence is TGTGCCATCAGTGTGACAGGGGAGGGGTCACCCCTCCACTTT. Its translation: CAISVTGEGSPLHF.

V is TRBV5-8 and J is TRBJ2-3, with TRBD2 as a possible D gene (5 bases). Germline CDR1 reads SGHTS; CDR2 reads YDEGEE. The CDR3 is made up of 14 amino acids. Trimming took off 6 bases at V and 2 bases at J, with 13 bases between the two ends. This chain's CDR3 is CASTHGGDTDTQYF. The CDR3 coding sequence is TGTGCCAGCACCCACGGAGGTGACACAGATACGCAGTATTTT.

The rearrangement joins TRBV18 to TRBJ2-7, with 7 bases matching TRBD1. The CDR3 has 14 residues. CDR1 and CDR2 (germline): KGHSH, LQKENI. V shed 3 bases, J shed 3 bases, and the junction held 5 bases outside the gene matches. In nucleotides, the CDR3 is TGTGCCAGCTCACCCCGGGACAGTAGCTACGAGCAGTACTTC. Encoded protein: CASSPRDSSYEQYF.

The CDR3 loop is CASKGATGQETQYF. In DNA, the CDR3 is TGTGCCAGCAAAGGAGCGACAGGTCAAGAGACCCAGTACTTC. V and J are TRBV27 and TRBJ2-5, with a possible D match to TRBD1 (6 bases). V lost 7 bases and J lost 2, with 14 bases in between. The CDR3 is 14 amino acids. CDR1 and CDR2 (germline): MNHEY, SMNVEV (reference sequence).

The CDR3 loop is CASSLTGGWYEQYF. Here the CDR3 DNA reads TGTGCCAGCTCGCTGACAGGGGGGTGGTACGAGCAGTACTTC. The V and J genes are TRBV18 and TRBJ2-7; 9 bases map to TRBD1. The CDR3 spans 14 residues. V lost 6 bases to trimming and J lost 4 bases; unmatched junction nucleotides: 7. Germline CDR1 KGHSH, CDR2 LQKENI.

V gene TRBV6-4 combines with J gene TRBJ2-1, with TRBD2 matching over 7 bases. The ends lost 0 bases at V and 6 bases at J; junction bases unmatched: 5. Germline V gene sequence: CDR1 MRHNA, CDR2 SNTAGT. This CDR3 is 15 amino acids long. CDR3: CASSDSAGWLNEQFF. CDR3 bases: TGTGCCAGCAGTGACTCAGCGGGATGGCTCAATGAGCAGTTCTTC.

This chain links TRBV18 with TRBJ1-2; weak D call: TRBD1 (6 bases). The CDR3 consists of 15 residues. Germline V CDR1 and CDR2: KGHSH, LQKENI. With 4 bases removed from V and 9 bases from J, the gap between germline ends came to 21 bases. CDR3 bases: TGTGCCAGCTCACGCGAAACAGGGTTCGGAGTAAGCTACACCTTC. It specifies CASSRETGFGVSYTF.

The V and J genes are TRBV11-2 and TRBJ2-7; TRBD1 matches at 9 bases. The germline V gene encodes CDR1 SGHAT and CDR2 FQNNGV. The junction had 8 bases not matched to a gene; V was cut back by 5 bases and J by 6 bases. The CDR3 has 14 amino acids. CDR3 sequence reads: CASSPGTGSLEQYF. The CDR3 nucleotides read TGTGCCAGCAGCCCCGGGACAGGGTCCCTCGAGCAGTACTTC.

This chain connects TRBV7-3 to TRBJ2-5; D gene unclear. The CDR3 length is 13 residues. Trimming left V 0 bases short and J 4 bases short, with 6 bases between. The germline V gene encodes CDR1 SGHTA and CDR2 FQGTGA. CDR3 nucleotide sequence: TGTGCCAGCAGCTTAACGGAAGGAGAGACCCAGTACTTC. As protein: CASSLTEGETQYF.

The rearrangement links TRBV13 to TRBJ1-6; D is unresolved. The length of the CDR3 is 12 residues. Trimming removed 1 base at V and 9 bases at J, with 4 bases between. The germline V gene has CDR1 PRHDT and CDR2 FYEKMQ (reference sequence). CDR3 nucleotides: TGTGCCAGCAGCTTAGTCGGTTCACCCCTCCACTTT. Translated: CASSLVGSPLHF.

The V gene is TRBV5-1, the J gene TRBJ2-5; 9 nucleotides line up with TRBD2. This CDR3 comprises 17 residues. The V gene end was trimmed by 1 base and the J gene end by 2 bases; junction bases not matched to a gene: 9. Per germline, CDR1 SGHRS and CDR2 YFSETQ. The CDR3 is CASSLIGSGSGQETQYF. CDR3 DNA: TGCGCCAGCAGCTTGATAGGTAGCGGGAGTGGGCAAGAGACCCAGTACTTC.

In this sample, this clone turned up once. Here the CDR3 DNA reads TGTGCCAGCAGTGAAGGTGGTACGCAGTATTTT. Its translation is CASSEGGTQYF. The chain combines TRBV2 with TRBJ2-3, with D uncertain. V was trimmed by 1 base and J by 8 bases, leaving 4 bases between them. The CDR3 length is 11 residues. CDR1 is SNHLY and CDR2 is FYNNEI in the germline V gene.

The V gene is TRBV28, the J gene TRBJ2-3; 7 nucleotides agree with TRBD2. CDR3 length equals 15 residues. The trim removed 10 bases at V and 0 bases at J, leaving 10 bases unmatched. CDR1 is MDHEN and CDR2 is SYDVKM in the germline V gene. The CDR3 DNA reads TGTGCCACCAAGACTAGCCGCTCTAGCACAGATACGCAGTATTTT. This gives the protein CATKTSRSSTDTQYF.

The genes are TRBV5-6 and TRBJ2-5; 9 bases map to TRBD2. V gave up 4 bases and J gave up 4 bases; unmatched junction bases: 11. Germline CDR1 SGHDT, CDR2 YYEEEE. The CDR3 consists of 16 residues. The DNA for the CDR3 is TGTGCCAGCAGCGCCCTAGCGGGGATCTTTCGAGAGACCCAGTACTTC. Residues: CASSALAGIFRETQYF.

This chain links TRBV18 with TRBJ1-2, with 11 bases that match TRBD1. With 0 bases clipped from V and 3 bases from J, the junction kept 3 bases outside the gene matches. The CDR3 runs to 16 residues. The germline gives CDR1 KGHSH, CDR2 LQKENI. In nucleotides, the CDR3 is TGTGCCAGCTCACCACCGGGGACAGGGGGTGACTATGGCTACACCTTC. Translated, it gives CASSPPGTGGDYGYTF.

This clone has just one count. The chain combines TRBV28 with TRBJ1-4; 7 nucleotides align to TRBD1. The CDR3 runs 14 residues. Germline CDR1 and CDR2: MDHEN and SYDVKM. J gave up 11 bases and V 8 bases, and 14 bases lay outside the gene matches. The CDR3 reads CASRPAAGGGKLFF. The CDR3, as DNA: TGTGCCAGCCGGCCCGCCGCAGGGGGAGGGAAACTGTTTTTT.

About this clone itself: One end of the junction does not line up with germline, which may come from a read error. The rearrangement uses TRBV30 and TRBJ1-4; D possibly corresponds to TRBD1 (5 bases). Per the germline V gene, CDR1 is GTSNPN and CDR2 is SVGIG (reference sequence). The CDR3 loop spans 12 amino acids. The CDR3 coding sequence is TGTGCCTGGGGTGTAGGGGTCCGGAAACTGTTTTTT. Translated, it gives CAWGVGVRKLFF.

This sequence joins TRBV2 and TRBJ1-3, with TRBD1 as a possible D gene (5 bases). CDR1 is SNHLY, CDR2 FYNNEI, per germline. The CDR3 extends over 17 amino acids. Deletions cut 3 bases from V and 2 bases from J, with 17 bases between. CDR3 amino acids: CASSDAQGRKAGNTIYF. The DNA of the CDR3 is TGTGCCAGCAGTGACGCCCAGGGTAGGAAGGCTGGAAACACCATATATTTT.

V and J are TRBV19 and TRBJ1-2; TRBD1 matches 9 bases. The CDR3 is 15 residues long. Trimming took 5 bases from V and 4 from J; bases not matched to a gene: 8. The germline V gene encodes CDR1 LNHDA and CDR2 SQIVND (reference sequence). CDR3 region: CASSQKGQGVYGYTF. CDR3 DNA: TGTGCCAGTAGTCAAAAGGGACAGGGTGTCTATGGCTACACCTTC. Supplemented by reference TRBV19 and TRBJ1-2, the full variable domain reads DGGITQSPKYLFRKEGQNVTLSCEQNLNHDAMYWYRQDPGQGLRLIYYSQIVNDFQKGDIAEGYSVSREKKESFPLTVTSAQKNPTAFYLCASSQKGQGVYGYTFGSGTRLTVV.

The rearrangement uses TRBV7-3 and TRBJ2-7; maybe TRBD1 (5 bases). The V and J ends lost 5 bases and 0 bases respectively, with 11 bases between them. The CDR3 loop spans 14 amino acids. Germline assignment: CDR1 SGHTA and CDR2 FQGTGA. This CDR3 reads CASSPDKNSYEQYF. CDR3 coding DNA: TGTGCCAGCAGCCCGGACAAGAACTCCTACGAGCAGTACTTC.

This chain links TRBV6-5 with TRBJ1-2, with a possible D match to TRBD1 (5 bases). This CDR3 comprises 12 residues. V was cut by 5 bases and J by 8 bases, with 12 bases left in between. Germline CDR1 is MNHEY and CDR2 is SVGAGI. DNA of the CDR3: TGTGCCAGCAGTACATTAAAGGGGGGCTACACCTTC. Amino acids: CASSTLKGGYTF.

The chain links TRBV18 to TRBJ1-1; tentative D call: TRBD1 (5 bases). V dropped 3 bases and J dropped 3 bases, with 14 bases sitting between them. Germline loops: CDR1 KGHSH, CDR2 LQKENI. CDR3 length equals 15 residues. The CDR3 protein is CASSPPGRADTEAFF. The CDR3 coding sequence is TGTGCCAGCTCACCCCCCGGCAGGGCGGACACTGAAGCTTTCTTT.

This clone appeared a few times. The CDR3 DNA reads as TGTGCCAGCAGCTTAGTGGTCGGGAAGGGCTCCGAGCAGTACTTC. Its protein is CASSLVVGKGSEQYF. V is TRBV7-2 and J is TRBJ2-7; D might be TRBD2 (5 bases). This CDR3 is 15 amino acids long. Germline V gene sequence: CDR1 SGHTA, CDR2 FQGNSA. The ends were cut back, 1 base at V and 6 bases at J, with 16 bases in the middle.

The chain carries TRBV6-6 and TRBJ1-6, with D possibly TRBD1 on 5 matching bases. Germline values: CDR1 MNHNY, CDR2 SVGAGI (reference sequence). V was clipped by 7 bases and J by 7 bases, with 17 bases between them. The CDR3 is 15 residues long. The CDR3 coding sequence is TGTGCCAGCACGATAACGGGGGTTGACAATTCACCCCTCCACTTT. It codes for CASTITGVDNSPLHF.

This clone has only a few counts. The V gene is TRBV3-1 (or the pseudogene TRBV3-2), the J gene TRBJ1-5; D is unresolved. V was pared by 1 base and J by 3 bases, with 4 bases between. Germline CDR1 reads LGHDT; CDR2 reads YNNKEL (reference sequence). The CDR3 runs to 13 residues. The CDR3 here is CASSQGDNQPQHF. DNA of the CDR3: TGTGCCAGCAGCCAAGGGGACAATCAGCCCCAGCATTTT.

The chain links TRBV7-2 to TRBJ1-1, with D perhaps TRBD1 (5 bases). The CDR3 is 15 amino acids. Trimming took 4 bases from V and 2 from J, leaving 14 bases between them. The germline V gene encodes CDR1 SGHTA and CDR2 FQGNSA. The CDR3 sequence is CASSSISGGNTEAFF. The CDR3 coding sequence is TGTGCCAGCAGCTCAATCTCGGGGGGAAACACTGAAGCTTTCTTT.